The sequence of this T cell receptor beta chain was determined in a study of cytomegalovirus exposure and HLA in healthy donors. Study in general: In an earlier analysis, 95 million to 140 million unique TCR beta sequences were found from approximately 190 million T cells. Study observations and caveats: The study put 150 or so TCR beta chains on its list as cytomegalovirus-associated. With high specificity and sensitivity, the classifier reportedly diagnosed cytomegalovirus status. Usually a TCR sequence was rare, but some public TCRs were found in many donors.

A word on this clone: The target antigen is unknown.

60 Vbeta and 13 Jbeta primers were used in PCR. Clones were read by immunoSEQ multiplex PCR, and TCRdb kept only the in-frame ones, dropping some. This sample has some 130,000 clones; less than 85% occur once, and the top ten carry 8.8%. Trimming took 8 bases from V and 0 from J, leaving 11 bases between them. CDR1 is SGHTA and CDR2 is FQGNSA in the germline V gene. The CDR3 runs to 13 residues. The receptor's source is a woman aged 45 to 65 in good health and CMV-seropositive. The specimen sequenced was PBMCs. V gene TRBV7-2 combines with J gene TRBJ2-7; possibly TRBD1 for D (5 bases). CDR3 bases: TGTGCCAGCGGGGCAGTGGTCTCCTACGAGCAGTACTTC. Its protein product is CASGAVVSYEQYF.